The sequence of this T cell receptor (beta chain) was determined in a study of T cell repertoires in cytomegalovirus infection. Turning to the study itself: In the study, CMV epitopes included recently identified HLA-C-restricted and well-studied HLA-B-restricted ones. Indicated by public TCR beta signatures were CMV infection and matching HLA type.

Whole-study findings and limits: The response measured ex vivo was dominated by TCR beta clonotypes (HLA-C-restricted and CMV-specific). Using cumulative public TCR beta family frequency, the authors identified those who carried CMV together with the relevant HLA.

The V and J ends lost 4 bases and 5 bases respectively, with 17 bases between them. The germline gives CDR1 SEHNR, CDR2 FQNEAQ (reference sequence). The CDR3 runs to 15 residues. TCRdb used MiXCR to reprocess the reads, holding one entry per CDR3 protein. This table has about 50,000 distinct CDR3 sequences, about 18% appearing once. This clonotype was detected only a few times. What it binds is not known. This TCR came from a human donor in good health (CMV status not recorded). Some clones in this sample may be carry-over from other donors' samples. V usage is TRBV7-9 and J usage is TRBJ1-1, with D tentatively TRBD1 (5 bases). This material consisted of CD8+ T cells from cultured PBMCs, taken from culture after CMV antigen stimulation. CDR3 region: CASSWSGTGITEAFF. The CDR3 nucleotides read TGTGCCAGCAGCTGGTCCGGGACCGGGATTACTGAAGCTTTCTTT.